The source of this T cell receptor (beta chain) is a study of shared T cell receptors in the human thymus (dated by TCRdb to the early 2020s). In the study overall: The study examined how self-reactive, shared T-cell receptor alpha chains are generated in the human thymus.

Library prep was done by the immunoSEQ multiplex PCR assay. TCRdb stores this immuneACCESS table with in-frame sequences only. Part of the clones is absent; in the studies checked, under half of the shortfall reflects unresolved V genes, and no reason is known for the rest. Here the sample has hundreds of thousands of clones; over 75% occur a single time. The ten largest clones add up to 0.0095% to 0.011% of the sample. V lost 11 bases and J lost 0 bases; the stretch between them is 11 bases long. In the germline V gene, CDR1 corresponds to ENHRY and CDR2 to SYGVKD. Including the terminal cysteine and phenylalanine, the CDR3 comprises 14 residues. The DNA shown is the 42-base CDR3, in frame from base 1. This clone appeared a few times. The antigen it binds to is not known. Per-base quality was not reported, and no clone a single base away is much larger than it. The sample was also linked to a second study, of human thymus T cells. Drawing on the second study: The donors were immunologically healthy infants in Finland who had open corrective cardiac surgery for congenital heart defects. The thymus tissue came from surgical resects taken out during corrective cardiac surgery. V and J gene segment usage appeared biased in both thymic and peripheral blood repertoires. Highly overlapping thymic TCR repertoires among unrelated individuals were reported in the related research. The study characterized TCR alpha and beta repertoires from seven to nine infant thymus samples and a few related peripheral blood samples. Donor ages ranged from about 6 to 250 days, and the cohort comprised over five male and a couple of female infants. Thymocytes were released mechanically from tissue and stored at -70 °C as pellets of about 8.5-31 million cells. A QIAsymphony instrument was used to extract genomic DNA from the frozen cell pellets. TCRB and TCRAD loci were amplified from a standardized quantity of quality-controlled genomic DNA using the immunoSEQ multiplex PCR assay. Amplicons spanned the V(D)J region at a length sufficient to cover the CDR3 and identify V and J genes. Amplicon sequencing was performed on an Illumina platform through the commercial immunoSEQ service. Corrections for primer bias and sequencing errors followed previously described methods, while TCRAD and TCRB definitions were based on the IMGT database. The repertoires were analysed using immunoSEQ Analyzer 3.0 and VDJTools for basic statistics, V/J segment usage, diversity estimates, rarefaction and pairwise overlap. Chao1, ChaoE, Efron-Thisted, Shannon and inverse Simpson indices were used to estimate diversity, which was also estimated on datasets down-sampled to the smallest sample. Repertoire overlap was assessed by strict matching of CDR3 nucleotide sequence, V gene and J gene, and clustering was done by Jaccard-based multidimensional scaling. On average, thymus samples yielded around 800,000 unique TCRB clonotypes, whereas blood samples yielded 70,000 to 100,000.

What was sequenced was thymocytes. This sequence was found in a boy less than two years old with a congenital heart defect. Donor details come from another sample of the same person, matched by shared clones. The V gene is TRBV10-3 and the J gene is TRBJ2-6; no D gene is confidently identified. The DNA sequence is TGTGCCGTCCTAAGGAGCTCTGGGGCCAACGTCCTGACTTTC. Translated, this gives CAVLRSSGANVLTF.